Below are 32 T cell receptor beta chains sequenced from a single sample in a study of T cell changes during pregnancy in multiple sclerosis. Some clones are missing from TCRdb's copy, which holds only in-frame ones; the method was immunoSEQ multiplex PCR. The sample yields tens of thousands of clones, 88% seen once. The sample consisted of peripheral blood, taken before pregnancy. The receptors stem from a female donor with multiple sclerosis, enrolled in a pregnancy study.

The chain joins TRBV29-1 to TRBJ1-1; maybe TRBD1 (5 bases). The germline gives CDR1 SQVTM, CDR2 ANQGSEA. The germline V and J ends were trimmed by 5 bases and 1 base, with 14 bases remaining between them. The CDR3 totals 14 residues. CDR3 region: CSVLLGLRNTEAFF. The DNA of the CDR3 is TGCAGCGTTCTCCTGGGACTTAGGAACACTGAAGCTTTCTTT.

The genes are TRBV5-1 and TRBJ2-3, with D possibly TRBD2 on 5 matching bases. Germline V lookup: CDR1 SGHRS, CDR2 YFSETQ. V gave up 7 bases and J gave up 2 bases, with 11 bases separating them. This CDR3 is 13 amino acids long. This chain's CDR3 is CASGVLATDTQYF. CDR3 nucleotides: TGCGCCAGCGGAGTGCTAGCCACAGATACGCAGTATTTT.

This chain's CDR3 is CASSLRVGEQFF. The CDR3 coding sequence is TGTGCCAGCAGCCTACGAGTCGGTGAGCAGTTCTTC. V and J are TRBV13 and TRBJ2-1; the D is unclear. This CDR3 comprises 12 residues. The V end was cut by 5 bases, the J end by 9 bases, with 11 bases between. Germline CDR1 PRHDT, CDR2 FYEKMQ (reference sequence).

This chain uses TRBV7-9 with TRBJ2-7; D is undetermined. V was pared by 5 bases and J by 5 bases, with 16 bases between. CDR1 is SEHNR, CDR2 FQNEAQ, per germline (reference sequence). The CDR3 has 14 amino acids. CDR3 nucleotide sequence: TGTGCCAGCAGCGTAACGGGTCCCCGGGACGAGCAGTACTTC. Its protein is CASSVTGPRDEQYF.

The CDR3 here is CASVPRQGRFGSYEQYF. The CDR3 DNA follows: TGTGCCAGCGTCCCCCGACAGGGGCGATTTGGCTCCTACGAGCAGTACTTC. The J gene is TRBJ2-7, the V gene TRBV21-1; TRBD1 is the table's D call, not checked against the DNA. TRBV21-1 has pseudogene status. The CDR3 spans 17 residues.

This chain joins TRBV9 and TRBJ2-2; no definite D call. This CDR3 contains 14 residues. Germline loops: CDR1 SGDLS, CDR2 YYNGEE. Deletions cut 1 base from V and 7 bases from J, with 11 bases between. The CDR3 spells CASSVTQDHGELFF. CDR3 nucleotides: TGTGCCAGCAGCGTAACCCAGGATCACGGGGAGCTGTTTTTT.

CDR3 loop: CASSPPPRDRGGISNGYTF. CDR3 nucleotides: TGTGCCAGCAGCCCCCCCCCGCGGGACAGGGGGGGAATATCCAATGGCTACACCTTC. The chain carries TRBV5-6 and TRBJ1-2; 11 nucleotides line up with TRBD1. With 4 bases clipped from V and 6 bases from J, the junction kept 20 bases outside the gene matches. Germline V lookup: CDR1 SGHDT, CDR2 YYEEEE. CDR3 length equals 19 residues.

The chain recombines TRBV6-5 with TRBJ1-1; no clear D gene. The CDR3 consists of 13 residues. CDR1 is MNHEY, CDR2 SVGAGI, per germline. V was trimmed by 10 bases and J by 1 base, leaving 13 bases between them. The CDR3 DNA reads TGTGCCACCGGACGGGGTACGAACACTGAAGCTTTCTTT. Translation gives CATGRGTNTEAFF.

The genes are TRBV2 and TRBJ1-6; D may be TRBD1 (5 bases). CDR1 is SNHLY, CDR2 FYNNEI, per germline. Trimming left V 6 bases short and J 7 bases short, with 13 bases between. This CDR3 comprises 14 residues. In DNA form, the CDR3 reads TGTGCCAGCAGCGAGGCCCAGGGAAATTCACCCCTCCACTTT. Residues: CASSEAQGNSPLHF. Variable domain in full (rest from reference TRBV2 and TRBJ1-6): EPEVTQTPSHQVTQMGQEVILRCVPISNHLYFYWYRQILGQKVEFLVSFYNNEISEKSEIFDDQFSVERPDGSNFTLKIRSTKLEDSAMYFCASSEAQGNSPLHFGNGTRLTVT.

CDR3 sequence: CASTSPGGQFSEQYF. The DNA for the CDR3 is TGTGCCAGCACCTCCCCGGGGGGACAATTCTCCGAGCAGTACTTC. The chain combines TRBV21-1 with TRBJ2-7; the table's D call, TRBD2, was not checked against the DNA. TRBV21-1 is labeled a pseudogene. The CDR3 runs to 15 residues.

The V gene is TRBV6-1, the J gene TRBJ2-3, with 11 bases aligning to TRBD2. V shed 4 bases and J 6 bases; nucleotides not matched to a gene: 9. The CDR3 consists of 16 residues. Germline V lookup: CDR1 MNHNS, CDR2 SASEGT. The CDR3 coding sequence is TGTGCCAGCAGTGTTACTAGCGGGAGTTTTGGGGATACGCAGTATTTT. This codes for CASSVTSGSFGDTQYF.

J is TRBJ2-2 and V is TRBV5-4; tentatively, D is TRBD2 (6 bases). Trimming pared 1 base from V and 2 bases from J, leaving 15 bases between. Per germline, CDR1 SGHNT and CDR2 YYREEE (reference sequence). This CDR3 is 17 amino acids long. The CDR3 sequence: CASSLLRGLENTGELFF. CDR3 in DNA: TGTGCCAGCAGCTTGTTGAGGGGACTGGAAAACACCGGGGAGCTGTTTTTT.

This sequence joins TRBV6-5 and TRBJ2-7, with 7 bases matching TRBD1. J gave up 2 bases and V 0 bases, and 4 bases lay outside the gene matches. CDR3 length: 15 residues. The germline V gene encodes CDR1 MNHEY and CDR2 SVGAGI. CDR3 coding DNA: TGTGCCAGCAGTTACTCGATGGGACAGACCTACGAGCAGTACTTC. Protein sequence: CASSYSMGQTYEQYF.

This clone was seen just once. CDR3 in DNA: TGTGCCAGCAGCTTGGCTTCAGGGTATGGCTACACCTTC. Translating gives CASSLASGYGYTF. The chain joins TRBV5-6 to TRBJ1-2; TRBD1 might be the D (5 bases). Trimming removed 0 bases at V and 5 bases at J, with 8 bases between. The CDR3 has 13 amino acids. Germline loops: CDR1 SGHDT, CDR2 YYEEEE. The full variable domain, its missing parts supplied by reference TRBV5-6 and TRBJ1-2, is DAGVTQSPTHLIKTRGQQVTLRCSPKSGHDTVSWYQQALGQGPQFIFQYYEEEERQRGNFPDRFSGHQFPNYSSELNVNALLLGDSALYLCASSLASGYGYTFGSGTRLTVV.

This chain connects TRBV7-2 to TRBJ2-3; D might be TRBD2 (6 bases). Germline CDR1 and CDR2: SGHTA and FQGNSA. Deletions cut 1 base from V and 5 bases from J, with 10 bases between. The CDR3 sequence is 14 residues long. CDR3 amino acids: CASSLDGTLDTQYF. Here the CDR3 DNA reads TGTGCCAGCAGCTTAGACGGGACTCTAGATACGCAGTATTTT.

The CDR3 DNA reads TGTGTCAGAAGCTTGTCGTTCGTAACAGGGGAACCCTACGAGCAGTACTTC. Translation gives CVRSLSFVTGEPYEQYF. V is TRBV7-5 and J is TRBJ2-7; the table's D call of TRBD1 was not tested on the DNA. TRBV7-5 is flagged as a pseudogene. The CDR3 is 17 amino acids.

The chain is built from TRBV6-6 and TRBJ1-1; TRBD1 aligns across 8 bases. V lost 6 bases to trimming and J lost 6 bases; unmatched junction nucleotides: 12. CDR3 length equals 15 residues. Germline loops: CDR1 MNHNY, CDR2 SVGAGI (reference sequence). In nucleotides, the CDR3 is TGTGCCAGCAGAGACGACAGGGGAGGGTTCCCTGAAGCTTTCTTT. The encoded protein is CASRDDRGGFPEAFF.

This clone was seen once. The V call is TRBV11-3, the J call TRBJ2-1, with a possible D match to TRBD2 (5 bases). Trimming took off 2 bases at V and 7 bases at J, with 15 bases between the two ends. Germline V CDR1 and CDR2: SGHNT, YENEEA. CDR3 length: 15 residues. The CDR3 region is CASSLSGFIGNEQFF. CDR3 coding DNA: TGTGCCAGCAGCTTATCGGGGTTCATTGGAAATGAGCAGTTCTTC.

CDR3 amino acids: CASSSPWTGDREKLFF. The CDR3 region has the DNA TGTGCCAGCAGCTCCCCCTGGACAGGCGACCGAGAAAAACTGTTTTTT. V usage is TRBV7-9 and J usage is TRBJ1-4; 7 positions agree with TRBD1. After removal of 4 bases from V and 8 bases from J, the junction contained 13 bases not matched to a gene. This CDR3 is 16 amino acids long. Germline CDR1 reads SEHNR; CDR2 reads FQNEAQ (reference sequence). The full variable domain, rest sourced from reference TRBV7-9 and TRBJ1-4, is DTGVSQNPRHKITKRGQNVTFRCDPISEHNRLYWYRQTLGQGPEFLTYFQNEAQLEKSRLLSDRFSAERPKGSFSTLEIQRTEQGDSAMYLCASSSPWTGDREKLFFGSGTQLSVL.

The chain recombines TRBV18 with TRBJ1-1, with TRBD1 identical over 7 bases. The CDR3 spans 14 residues. CDR1 is KGHSH, CDR2 LQKENI, per germline. Trimming took 2 bases from V and 1 from J; bases not matched to a gene: 1. The CDR3 bases are TGTGCCAGCTCACCAAGGACAGGGAACACTGAAGCTTTCTTT. This gives the protein CASSPRTGNTEAFF.

The chain links TRBV2 to TRBJ2-7, with 11 bases identical to TRBD2. The junction had 21 bases not matched to a gene; V was cut back by 2 bases and J by 12 bases. CDR3 length: 18 amino acids. Germline values: CDR1 SNHLY, CDR2 FYNNEI. CDR3 bases: TGTGCCAGCAGTGAACACGGACTAGCGGGTAATTTCCGGTATAGGCTGTACTTC. It codes for CASSEHGLAGNFRYRLYF.

The V gene is TRBV7-8, the J gene TRBJ2-1; TRBD2 matches 10 bases. J lost 2 bases, V lost 5 bases, and 3 bases had no gene match. The CDR3 consists of 15 residues. Germline V gene lookup returns CDR1 SGHVS and CDR2 FQNEAQ. The CDR3 is CASSLTSGAYNEQFF. The CDR3 region has the DNA TGTGCCAGCAGCCTAACTAGCGGGGCCTACAATGAGCAGTTCTTC.

The chain is built from TRBV9 and TRBJ2-3; 7 bases match TRBD1. The CDR3 spans 14 residues. J lost 4 bases, V lost 2 bases, and 4 bases had no gene match. From germline, CDR1 is SGDLS and CDR2 YYNGEE. Written as DNA, the CDR3 is TGTGCCAGCAGCGTGCACAGGGGTGCAGATACGCAGTATTTT. Translation: CASSVHRGADTQYF.

The rearrangement uses TRBV6-4 and TRBJ2-7; 15 nucleotides align to TRBD2. Germline trimming cut 6 bases from V and 6 bases from J; bases unmatched to any gene: 12. The CDR3 length is 17 residues. Germline CDR1 is MRHNA and CDR2 is SNTAGT. The CDR3, as DNA: TGTGCCAGCAGCGACGCGTCAGGACTAGCGGGAGGGTTCGAGCAGTACTTC. Protein: CASSDASGLAGGFEQYF.

The V call is TRBV19, the J call TRBJ1-1, with D possibly matching TRBD1 (5 bases). Trimming took 5 bases from V and 3 from J, leaving 13 bases between them. The length of the CDR3 is 14 residues. Germline CDR1 reads LNHDA; CDR2 reads SQIVND (reference sequence). As DNA, the CDR3 is TGTGCCAGTAGTGTCCCCCGGGGGGACACTGAAGCTTTCTTT. It encodes CASSVPRGDTEAFF.

The chain combines TRBV11-2 with TRBJ1-2; D gene uncertain. V was clipped by 1 base and J by 5 bases, with 17 bases between them. Germline CDR1 is SGHAT and CDR2 is FQNNGV. This CDR3 is built from 16 residues. CDR3 DNA sequence: TGTGCCAGCAGCTTAGGAGGGCCCCTTTGGATTTATGGCTACACCTTC. Translation: CASSLGGPLWIYGYTF.

The rearrangement links TRBV10-3 to TRBJ2-7, with 9 bases that match TRBD1. The CDR3 length is 14 residues. With V trimmed by 6 bases and J by 2 bases, 5 bases remained unmatched. Germline CDR1 reads ENHRY; CDR2 reads SYGVKD. The CDR3 reads CAISDGQGPYEQYF. The CDR3 DNA sequence: TGTGCCATCAGCGACGGACAGGGGCCCTACGAGCAGTACTTC.

The rearrangement uses TRBV2 and TRBJ2-5, with 11 bases identical to TRBD2. After removal of 6 bases from V and 5 bases from J, the junction contained 11 bases not matched to a gene. This CDR3 contains 16 residues. Per the germline V gene, CDR1 is SNHLY and CDR2 is FYNNEI. The chain's CDR3 is CASSTGLAAKAETQYF. The CDR3 region has the DNA TGTGCCAGCAGCACGGGACTAGCGGCTAAGGCGGAGACCCAGTACTTC.

The V and J genes are TRBV4-3 and TRBJ2-7; 9 bases map to TRBD1. V lost 0 bases to trimming and J lost 3 bases; unmatched junction nucleotides: 12. Germline V gives CDR1 LGHNA, CDR2 YSLEER. The CDR3 extends over 18 amino acids. The CDR3 DNA sequence: TGCGCCAGCAGCCAAGAGAGATCCGGGACAGGGAGCCTCTACGAGCAGTACTTC. Protein sequence: CASSQERSGTGSLYEQYF.

This clone was detected once. This chain connects TRBV7-2 to TRBJ1-1; D gene ambiguous. The CDR3 contains 13 residues. The germline CDR1 and CDR2 sequences are SGHTA and FQGNSA. With 1 base removed from V and 1 base from J, the gap between germline ends came to 4 bases. This CDR3 is CASSLGQNTEAFF. Here the CDR3 DNA reads TGTGCCAGCAGCTTAGGGCAGAACACTGAAGCTTTCTTT.

V gene TRBV30 combines with J gene TRBJ1-1; possibly TRBD1 for D (6 bases). From germline, CDR1 is GTSNPN and CDR2 SVGIG (reference sequence). This CDR3 contains 13 residues. With 2 bases removed from V and 7 bases from J, the gap between germline ends came to 14 bases. The CDR3 DNA is TGTGCCTGGAGTAGTGGACAGCTACTTGAAGCTTTCTTT. It is translated as CAWSSGQLLEAFF. The variable domain in full, completed from reference TRBV30 and TRBJ1-1, reads SQTIHQWPATLVQPVGSPLSLECTVEGTSNPNLYWYRQAAGRGLQLLFYSVGIGQISSEVPQNLSASRPQDRQFILSSKKLLLSDSGFYLCAWSSGQLLEAFFGQGTRLTVV.

Comments on this clone: In the same sample, other DNA sequences code for this CDR3. The chain has TRBV9 and TRBJ1-1; no definite D call. Germline-derived CDR1 and CDR2 are SGDLS and YYNGEE. Trimming cost V 0 bases and J 0 bases, with 3 bases left between them. The CDR3 contains 13 residues. The CDR3 protein is CASSVAVNTEAFF. The CDR3 DNA follows: TGTGCCAGCAGCGTAGCGGTGAACACTGAAGCTTTCTTT.